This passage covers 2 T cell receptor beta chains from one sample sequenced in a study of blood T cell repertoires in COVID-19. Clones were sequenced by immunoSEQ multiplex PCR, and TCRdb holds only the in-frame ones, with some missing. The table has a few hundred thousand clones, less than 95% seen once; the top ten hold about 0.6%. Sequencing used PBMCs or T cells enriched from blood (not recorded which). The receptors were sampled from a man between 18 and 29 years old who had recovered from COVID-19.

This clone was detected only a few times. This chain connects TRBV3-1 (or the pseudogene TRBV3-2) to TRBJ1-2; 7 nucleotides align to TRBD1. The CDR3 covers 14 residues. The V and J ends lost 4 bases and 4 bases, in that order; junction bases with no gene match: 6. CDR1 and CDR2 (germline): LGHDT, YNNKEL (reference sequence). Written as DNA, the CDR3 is TGTGCCAGCAGCCGCGGACAGGCTCCCTATGGCTACACCTTC. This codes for CASSRGQAPYGYTF.

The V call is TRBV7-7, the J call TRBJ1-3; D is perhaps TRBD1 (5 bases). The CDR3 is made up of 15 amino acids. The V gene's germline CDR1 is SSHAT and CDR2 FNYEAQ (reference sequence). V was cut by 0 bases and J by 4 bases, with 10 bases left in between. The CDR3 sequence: CASSLALGGGNTIYF. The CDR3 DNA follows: TGTGCCAGCAGCTTAGCACTTGGGGGGGGAAACACCATATATTTT.